This T cell receptor (beta chain) was found in a study of T cells in Graves' hyperthyroidism and ophthalmopathy. V trimming: 4 bases; J trimming: 6 bases; junction bases outside the gene matches: 11. The length of the CDR3 is 15 residues. Germline CDR1 DFQATT, CDR2 SNEGSKA (reference sequence). TCR beta CDR3 regions were amplified from RNA transcripts. First-round RT-PCR of the TCR CDR3 relied on the HTBI primer set. TCRdb independently ran MiXCR on the multiplex PCR reads; one entry per CDR3 protein. The data contain 200,000 to 250,000 distinct CDR3 sequences, 17% of them seen just once; the ten biggest clones take up roughly 50%. In this sample, this clonotype turned up many times. Fresh 10 ml peripheral blood yielded PBMCs.

Material: blood. The chain is built from TRBV20-1 and TRBJ1-5; TRBD1 aligns across 8 bases. The clonotype originates from a man between 50 and 59 years old with Graves' hyperthyroidism. CDR3: CSAITSTGAIQPQHF. CDR3 nucleotide sequence: TGCAGTGCTATAACCTCGACAGGGGCGATTCAGCCCCAGCATTTT.